The clone carrying this T cell receptor (beta chain) came up a few times. The data were taken from a study of blood T cell repertoires in COVID-19. The CDR3 sequence is 13 residues long. The germline gives CDR1 SEHNR, CDR2 FQNEAQ (reference sequence). J lost 4 bases, V lost 5 bases, and 2 bases had no gene match. Assay: immunoSEQ multiplex PCR; the TCRdb copy retains only in-frame clones and omits some. The sample has about 150,000 clones, 83% seen once. The source of this sequence is a woman older than 75 with acute or convalescent COVID-19. The J gene is TRBJ2-1, the V gene TRBV7-9; TRBD1 agrees at 7 bases. The sequenced sample consisted of peripheral blood. The CDR3: CASSPQGYNEQFF. The CDR3 region has the DNA TGTGCCAGCAGCCCACAGGGGTACAATGAGCAGTTCTTC.